This T cell receptor (beta chain) was recorded in a study of blood T cell repertoires in COVID-19. About the research overall: The analysed material was cDNA or gDNA that came from T cells, B-cell-depleted T cells, or PBMCs.

The method was immunoSEQ multiplex PCR; TCRdb's version includes in-frame clones alone and lacks a portion of them. This sample has roughly 190,000 clones, with over 75% found just once. With 5 bases clipped from V and 5 bases from J, the junction kept 4 bases outside the gene matches. Germline CDR1 is LNHDA and CDR2 is SQIVND (reference sequence). The CDR3 has 13 amino acids. This clone was seen ten or more times. The origin of this receptor is a woman aged 45-65 years with acute or convalescent COVID-19. This sequence joins TRBV19 and TRBJ2-5; TRBD2 matches at 8 bases. The sequencing input was peripheral blood. The CDR3 DNA follows: TGTGCCAGTAGTCGCGGGGGGTTGGAGACCCAGTACTTC. Translation: CASSRGGLETQYF.